The TCR beta chain described here comes from a study of blood T cell repertoires in COVID-19. Study-level background: COVID-19 samples from acute and convalescent phases originated in the United States, Italy and Spain. From T cells, B-cell-depleted T cells, or PBMCs came the material, which was cDNA or gDNA.

Original processing notes: Reference gene primer amplification yielded estimated nucleated cell counts. Here immunoSEQ multiplex PCR was the method, and the copy in TCRdb shows in-frame clones only, minus some. From that table come the V and J calls and clone size; the DNA was used to work out D and trimming. The table records around 100,000 clones, 85% of them present only once. This sequence originates from a human donor in a cohort sampled during active COVID-19. The sequenced sample consisted of peripheral blood.

As DNA, the CDR3 is TGTGCCAGCAGCCAAGAACAGGGGGCCGTCTACGAGCAGTACTTC. Translation gives CASSQEQGAVYEQYF. The chain links TRBV3-1 (or the pseudogene TRBV3-2) to TRBJ2-7; 9 nucleotides match TRBD1. CDR1 LGHDT and CDR2 YNNKEL come from the germline V gene (reference sequence). The CDR3 spans 15 residues. The V segment lost 0 bases and the J segment 3 bases; nucleotides outside the gene matches: 3.